This record concerns one T cell receptor (beta chain) sequence. No antigen is known for it. This record comes from a study of cytomegalovirus exposure and HLA in healthy donors. Study-wide background: In terms of ancestry, the Caucasian-associated cluster contained roughly four fifths of the approximately 430 genotyped donors.

Study-wide points: Overall, approximately 150 TCR beta chains were annotated as cytomegalovirus-associated.

The study ran its PCR with 60 Vbeta and 13 Jbeta primers. Using immunoSEQ multiplex PCR, the repertoire was profiled, and TCRdb retains in-frame clones only, with some absent. The sample contains approximately 120,000 clones, under 85% of which appear only once. The CDR3 has 13 amino acids. The germline V gene encodes CDR1 SGHTS and CDR2 YDEGEE. The V gene lost 3 bases and the J gene lost 1 base, with 7 bases spanning the gap. The sequence was obtained from a man aged 40-55 years in good health and CMV-seropositive. The V call is TRBV5-8, the J call TRBJ1-1; D unresolved. The sample comprised PBMCs. The CDR3 region has the DNA TGTGCCAGCAGCTCGACGGGGAACACTGAAGCTTTCTTT. Residues: CASSSTGNTEAFF.